This T cell receptor (beta chain) appears in the sequencing data of a study of blood T cell repertoires in COVID-19. Study summary: Collection of acute and convalescent COVID-19 samples took place in the United States, Italy and Spain. T cells, B-cell-depleted T cells, or PBMCs supplied cDNA or gDNA.

The V gene end was trimmed by 4 bases and the J gene end by 2 bases; junction bases not matched to a gene: 3. This CDR3 has 14 residues. CDR1 and CDR2 (germline): LNHNV, YYDKDF (reference sequence). As handled by the study authors: For nucleated cells, counts were estimated from reference gene primer amplification. Here immunoSEQ multiplex PCR was the method, and the copy in TCRdb shows in-frame clones only, minus some. V, J and clone size are taken as reported in that table, and D and trimming were inferred from the DNA itself. Here the sample spans about 44,000 clones, 80% to 90% being singletons. The clonotype was recovered from a man in his sixties or seventies with active COVID-19. The material sequenced was peripheral blood. The chain couples TRBV15 to TRBJ2-7; 9 nucleotides agree with TRBD1. Here the CDR3 reads CATSTGQGAYEQYF. The CDR3 DNA follows: TGTGCCACCAGCACGGGACAGGGCGCCTACGAGCAGTACTTC.